Shown below are 27 T cell receptor beta chains from a single sample sequenced in a study of blood T cell repertoires in COVID-19. This table comes from immunoSEQ multiplex PCR, and its TCRdb copy is limited to in-frame clones, with some not included. Of a few hundred thousand clones listed, around 89% are singletons. Sequencing was carried out using peripheral blood. Receptors originate from a young man with acute or convalescent COVID-19.

J is TRBJ2-7 and V is TRBV6-5; D not resolved. This CDR3 comprises 13 residues. In germline, CDR1 is MNHEY, CDR2 SVGAGI. With 5 bases removed from V and 3 bases from J, the gap between germline ends came to 11 bases. In DNA form, the CDR3 reads TGTGCCAGCAGTACCAGGCTCATCTACGAGCAGTACTTC. The encoded protein is CASSTRLIYEQYF.

The V gene is TRBV5-1, the J gene TRBJ2-5; 10 bases match TRBD2. The V gene end was trimmed by 0 bases and the J gene end by 5 bases; junction bases not matched to a gene: 10. CDR1 and CDR2 (germline): SGHRS, YFSETQ. The CDR3 is made up of 17 amino acids. Written as DNA, the CDR3 is TGCGCCAGCAGCTTGGAAGCGGGAGGGCCAGGTGGGGAGACCCAGTACTTC. Its protein product is CASSLEAGGPGGETQYF.

The chain uses TRBV4-1 and TRBJ2-3, with D hard to call. CDR3 size: 15 residues. The germline gives CDR1 MGHRA, CDR2 YSYEKL. Trimming removed 1 base at V and 0 bases at J, with 8 bases between. The CDR3 protein is CASSQVWASTDTQYF. CDR3 DNA sequence: TGCGCCAGCAGCCAAGTATGGGCCAGCACAGATACGCAGTATTTT.

This chain joins TRBV7-3 and TRBJ2-1; tentative D call: TRBD2 (5 bases). Between the trimmed V and J ends, which lost 1 base and 8 bases, there was a span of 15 bases. This CDR3 is 15 amino acids long. In germline, CDR1 is SGHTA, CDR2 FQGTGA. The CDR3, as DNA: TGTGCCAGCAGCTTAATTGCCCTAGCTGTGGATGAGCAGTTCTTC. Amino acid sequence: CASSLIALAVDEQFF.

The gene calls are TRBV19 and TRBJ2-2; D remains unclear. V dropped 4 bases and J dropped 7 bases, with 10 bases sitting between them. CDR3 length: 13 amino acids. Germline values: CDR1 LNHDA, CDR2 SQIVND (reference sequence). CDR3 sequence: CASSRTVSGELFF. The CDR3 DNA reads as TGTGCCAGTAGTAGAACAGTGAGCGGGGAGCTGTTTTTT.

V is TRBV25-1 and J is TRBJ2-1; no definite D call. The V end lost 8 bases, the J end lost 8 bases, and 19 bases lay between the germline ends. The CDR3 runs to 14 residues. Germline CDR1 reads MGHDK; CDR2 reads SYGVNS. CDR3 bases: TGTGCCAGCGGCCGAGGTGCCCCCCGTGATGAGCAGTTCTTC. Its translation: CASGRGAPRDEQFF.

There are a few counts of this clone. The chain recombines TRBV7-9 with TRBJ2-5; D possibly corresponds to TRBD2 (6 bases). CDR3 length: 15 amino acids. Between the trimmed V and J ends, which lost 6 bases and 4 bases, there was a span of 18 bases. Germline V gene sequence: CDR1 SEHNR, CDR2 FQNEAQ (reference sequence). CDR3 residues: CASSTVGWGGETQYF. The CDR3 region has the DNA TGTGCCAGCAGTACCGTTGGGTGGGGAGGAGAGACCCAGTACTTC.

V gene TRBV5-1 combines with J gene TRBJ1-6, with 7 positions matching TRBD1. Trimming took 0 bases from V and 5 from J; bases not matched to a gene: 11. This CDR3 contains 18 residues. The germline CDR1 and CDR2 sequences are SGHRS and YFSETQ. This CDR3 is CASSLAPELGQNNSPLHF. CDR3 bases: TGCGCCAGCAGCTTGGCCCCGGAGTTGGGACAGAATAATTCACCCCTCCACTTT.

The chain has TRBV7-9 and TRBJ2-7, with TRBD1 matching 7 bases. The germline V gene encodes CDR1 SEHNR and CDR2 FQNEAQ (reference sequence). This CDR3 comprises 16 residues. Trimming cost V 4 bases and J 1 base; bases outside gene matches: 10. The CDR3 DNA follows: TGTGCCAGCAGCTCCTCGACAGGGTATTATTCCTACGAGCAGTACTTC. This codes for CASSSSTGYYSYEQYF. Full variable domain (remainder filled in from reference TRBV7-9 and TRBJ2-7): DTGVSQNPRHKITKRGQNVTFRCDPISEHNRLYWYRQTLGQGPEFLTYFQNEAQLEKSRLLSDRFSAERPKGSFSTLEIQRTEQGDSAMYLCASSSSTGYYSYEQYFGPGTRLTVT.

CDR3 in DNA: TGTGCCAGCAGGCCAACTAGGACAGGGGGTGAGCAGTTCTTC. Translating it yields CASRPTRTGGEQFF. The rearrangement links TRBV6-5 to TRBJ2-1; TRBD1 agrees at 10 bases. Germline values: CDR1 MNHEY, CDR2 SVGAGI. The CDR3 consists of 14 residues. With V trimmed by 6 bases and J by 9 bases, 8 bases remained unmatched.

V and J are TRBV24-1 and TRBJ2-2; 10 nucleotides agree with TRBD1. Germline loops: CDR1 KGHDR, CDR2 SFDVKD. Trimming at V came to 3 bases and at J to 1 base, leaving 10 bases not matched to a gene. The CDR3 sequence is 19 residues long. The CDR3 nucleotides read TGTGCCACCAGTGATACAAATTTCCGGGACAGGGGGAACACCGGGGAGCTGTTTTTT. Amino acid sequence: CATSDTNFRDRGNTGELFF.

The rearrangement uses TRBV10-1 and TRBJ1-5; the D is unclear. Trimming took 3 bases from V and 3 from J, leaving 6 bases between them. The CDR3 is 13 amino acids. The V gene's germline CDR1 is WNHNN and CDR2 SYGVQD (reference sequence). Written as DNA, the CDR3 is TGCGCCAGCAGTGACAGTATCAATCAGCCCCAGCATTTT. Its protein product is CASSDSINQPQHF.

The V and J genes are TRBV11-3 and TRBJ1-5; TRBD1 agrees at 8 bases. The V and J ends lost 1 base and 4 bases, in that order; junction bases with no gene match: 12. This CDR3 spans 18 amino acids. Germline V lookup: CDR1 SGHNT, CDR2 YENEEA. Here the CDR3 reads CASSLVPPTGAMNQPQHF. In DNA form, the CDR3 reads TGTGCCAGCAGCTTAGTCCCTCCGACAGGGGCGATGAATCAGCCCCAGCATTTT.

The V and J genes are TRBV12-5 and TRBJ1-6, with D possibly being TRBD1 (6 bases). The CDR3 is 15 amino acids. V was cut by 3 bases and J by 6 bases, with 12 bases left in between. The V gene's germline CDR1 is LGHNT and CDR2 FRNRAP. Written as DNA, the CDR3 is TGTGCTAGTGGTTTAGGGCAGGGGACTAATTCACCCCTCCACTTT. This gives the protein CASGLGQGTNSPLHF.

The table lists this clone with a count of one. The chain employs TRBV19 and TRBJ2-7; 7 nucleotides agree with TRBD2. The CDR3 loop spans 15 amino acids. V lost 6 bases and J lost 3; bases outside the gene matches: 11. Germline values: CDR1 LNHDA, CDR2 SQIVND (reference sequence). CDR3 in DNA: TGTGCCAGTAGCCCCGGACTAGTCTTGGTCTACGAGCAGTACTTC. This gives the protein CASSPGLVLVYEQYF.

This clone appeared a few times. The chain has TRBV5-1 and TRBJ2-7; TRBD2 might be the D (6 bases). Germline CDR1 SGHRS, CDR2 YFSETQ. This CDR3 region has 14 residues. Trimming took off 0 bases at V and 0 bases at J, with 7 bases between the two ends. The CDR3 DNA follows: TGCGCCAGCAGCTTGGGCGGGATCTCCTACGAGCAGTACTTC. This gives the protein CASSLGGISYEQYF.

The J gene is TRBJ2-7, the V gene TRBV7-2; 9 bases are shared with TRBD1. Germline V gene data show CDR1 as SGHTA and CDR2 as FQGNSA. The CDR3 has 16 amino acids. The ends lost 1 base at V and 0 bases at J; junction bases unmatched: 4. CDR3: CASSLGQGVYSYEQYF. CDR3 DNA sequence: TGTGCCAGCAGCTTAGGACAGGGGGTTTACTCCTACGAGCAGTACTTC.

The chain is built from TRBV28 and TRBJ1-3; 7 nucleotides line up with TRBD1. J was trimmed by 0 bases and V by 6 bases; bases with no gene match: 8. Germline loops: CDR1 MDHEN, CDR2 SYDVKM. The CDR3 has 16 residues. CDR3 protein: CASRQTGTPSGNTIYF. CDR3 sequence (DNA): TGTGCCAGCAGACAGACAGGGACACCCTCTGGAAACACCATATATTTT.

The chain carries TRBV7-6 and TRBJ2-7; 8 bases align to TRBD2. Germline V gives CDR1 SGHVS, CDR2 FNYEAQ. Trimming took 7 bases from V and 6 from J; bases not matched to a gene: 11. The CDR3 consists of 14 residues. The CDR3 nucleotides read TGTGCCAGCAACCTCGGGGGGGCGCAAGCCGAGCAGTACTTC. It encodes CASNLGGAQAEQYF.

This clone was seen only a few times. This rearrangement joins TRBV18 to TRBJ2-1; 8 bases line up with TRBD2. V was pared by 0 bases and J by 4 bases, with 8 bases of the junction left unmatched. CDR1 and CDR2 from the germline V gene are KGHSH and LQKENI. The CDR3 runs to 17 residues. CDR3 nucleotide sequence: TGTGCCAGCTCACCACCGGTACGGGAGGGCCCTTACAATGAGCAGTTCTTC. Amino acids: CASSPPVREGPYNEQFF.

CDR3: CASSPQGSNRSPLHF. The CDR3 DNA sequence: TGTGCCAGCAGCCCACAGGGATCCAACCGGTCACCCCTCCACTTT. The V call is TRBV5-8, the J call TRBJ1-6, with D perhaps TRBD1 (6 bases). The CDR3 has 15 amino acids. The germline V and J ends were trimmed by 4 bases and 10 bases, with 18 bases remaining between them. Germline CDR1 SGHTS, CDR2 YDEGEE.

The rearrangement joins TRBV18 to TRBJ2-2; maybe TRBD2 (5 bases). Germline values: CDR1 KGHSH, CDR2 LQKENI. This CDR3 has 16 amino acids. The V end lost 1 base, the J end lost 4 bases, and 13 bases lay between the germline ends. CDR3 DNA sequence: TGTGCCAGCTCACCACGAGGGAATGGTGGCACCGGGGAGCTGTTTTTT. Encoded protein: CASSPRGNGGTGELFF.

The CDR3 sequence is CAISGGTGNQPQHF. The CDR3, as DNA: TGTGCCATCAGCGGAGGGACTGGAAATCAGCCCCAGCATTTT. The chain employs TRBV10-3 and TRBJ1-5; maybe TRBD1 (5 bases). The V gene's germline CDR1 is ENHRY and CDR2 SYGVKD. The CDR3 length is 14 residues. Trimming pared 6 bases from V and 4 bases from J, leaving 13 bases between.

The V call is TRBV4-1, the J call TRBJ1-6; the D gene is possibly TRBD1 (6 bases). Germline CDR1 is MGHRA and CDR2 is YSYEKL. The CDR3 totals 17 residues. Trimming took 0 bases from V and 3 from J, leaving 12 bases between them. This chain's CDR3 is CASSQDRGGVYNSPLHF. The CDR3 DNA reads as TGCGCCAGCAGCCAAGATCGGGGGGGCGTCTATAATTCACCCCTCCACTTT.

The genes are TRBV5-4 and TRBJ1-2; D perhaps matches TRBD1 (6 bases). CDR1 and CDR2 (germline): SGHNT, YYREEE (reference sequence). The CDR3 totals 13 residues. V lost 4 bases, J lost 2 bases, and 9 bases lay in between. The CDR3 region is CASSVDRNYGYTF. The CDR3 nucleotides read TGTGCCAGCAGCGTCGACAGGAACTATGGCTACACCTTC.

The rearrangement uses TRBV6-5 and TRBJ1-5; no definite D call. Between the trimmed V and J ends, which lost 8 bases and 4 bases, there was a span of 12 bases. The germline V gene has CDR1 MNHEY and CDR2 SVGAGI. The CDR3 is 13 amino acids. CDR3 amino acids: CASYERRNQPQHF. CDR3 in DNA: TGTGCCAGCTATGAAAGGCGGAATCAGCCCCAGCATTTT.

The chain employs TRBV7-2 and TRBJ2-5; 8 positions agree with TRBD2. The CDR3 spans 17 residues. J was trimmed by 4 bases and V by 4 bases; bases with no gene match: 14. Germline V CDR1 and CDR2: SGHTA, FQGNSA. The CDR3 DNA sequence: TGTGCCAGCAGCTCCCCACGCGGGGGGCCGGGGAGAGAGACCCAGTACTTC. Its protein is CASSSPRGGPGRETQYF.